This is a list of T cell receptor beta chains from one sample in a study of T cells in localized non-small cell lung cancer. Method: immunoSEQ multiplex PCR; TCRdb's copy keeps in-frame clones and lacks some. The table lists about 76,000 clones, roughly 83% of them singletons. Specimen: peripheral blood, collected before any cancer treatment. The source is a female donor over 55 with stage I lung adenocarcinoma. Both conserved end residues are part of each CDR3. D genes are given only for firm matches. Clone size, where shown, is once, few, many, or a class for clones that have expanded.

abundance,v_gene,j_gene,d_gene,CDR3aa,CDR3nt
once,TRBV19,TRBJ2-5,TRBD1,CASSITGVGTQYF,TGTGCCAGTAGTATAACAGGGGTTGGGACCCAGTACTTC
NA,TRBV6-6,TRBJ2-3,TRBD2,CASSPTSGGGTDTQYF,TGTGCCAGCAGCCCGACTAGCGGGGGAGGCACAGATACGCAGTATTTT
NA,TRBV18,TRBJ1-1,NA,CASSPGTTIDIGTEAFF,TGTGCCAGCTCACCAGGGACCACCATAGACATCGGCACTGAAGCTTTCTTT
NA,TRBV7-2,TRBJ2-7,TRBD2,CASSLAPAGGPYEQYF,TGTGCCAGCAGCTTAGCCCCAGCGGGAGGGCCCTACGAGCAGTACTTC
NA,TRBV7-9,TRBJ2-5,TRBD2,CASSLTSGPPQETQYF,TGTGCCAGCAGCCTGACTAGCGGGCCCCCTCAAGAGACCCAGTACTTC
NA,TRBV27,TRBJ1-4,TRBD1,CASSRTGENEKLFF,TGTGCCAGCAGCCGGACAGGGGAAAATGAAAAACTGTTTTTT
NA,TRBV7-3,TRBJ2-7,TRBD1,CASSRTGDSYEQYF,TGTGCCAGCAGCCGGACAGGGGATTCCTACGAGCAGTACTTC
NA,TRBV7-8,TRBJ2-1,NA,CASSFGQGSYNEQFF,TGTGCCAGCAGCTTCGGGCAGGGGTCTTACAATGAGCAGTTCTTC
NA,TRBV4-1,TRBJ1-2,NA,CASSQEEGGHNYGYTF,TGCGCCAGCAGCCAAGAGGAAGGGGGACATAACTATGGCTACACCTTC
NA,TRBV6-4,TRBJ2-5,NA,CASREGWETQYF,TGTGCCAGCAGGGAGGGGTGGGAGACCCAGTACTTC
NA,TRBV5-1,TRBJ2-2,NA,CASSTRGSAGELFF,TGCGCCAGCAGCACGAGGGGGAGTGCCGGGGAGCTGTTTTTT
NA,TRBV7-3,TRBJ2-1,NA,CARRLRVSYNEQFF,TGTGCCAGACGACTCCGGGTCTCCTACAATGAGCAGTTCTTC
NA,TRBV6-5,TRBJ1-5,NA,CASSYRGNQPQHF,TGTGCCAGCAGTTACAGGGGAAATCAGCCCCAGCATTTT
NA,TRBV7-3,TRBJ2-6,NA,CASSSYSSGANVLTF,TGTGCCAGCAGCTCTTATAGCTCTGGGGCCAACGTCCTGACTTTC
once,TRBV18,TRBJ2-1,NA,CASSPGGGIYNEQFF,TGTGCCAGCTCACCAGGCGGCGGGATCTACAATGAGCAGTTCTTC
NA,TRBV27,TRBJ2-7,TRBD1,CASSFTGTGVDEQYF,TGTGCCAGCAGTTTCACCGGGACAGGGGTTGACGAGCAGTACTTC
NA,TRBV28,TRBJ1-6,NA,CASSLYGAPSYNSPLHF,TGTGCCAGCAGTTTATATGGGGCTCCCTCCTATAATTCACCCCTCCACTTT
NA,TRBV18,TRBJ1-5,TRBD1,CASSPNQGADQPQHF,TGTGCCAGCTCACCAAATCAGGGGGCGGATCAGCCCCAGCATTTT
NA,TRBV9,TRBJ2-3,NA,CASSFGPTPGTDTQYF,TGTGCCAGCAGCTTCGGGCCGACCCCCGGCACAGATACGCAGTATTTT
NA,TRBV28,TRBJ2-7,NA,CAPGGWGDSYEQYF,TGTGCCCCTGGAGGGTGGGGCGATTCCTACGAGCAGTACTTC
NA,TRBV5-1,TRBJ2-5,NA,CASTHGGGGQETQYF,TGCGCCAGCACCCACGGCGGGGGCGGCCAAGAGACCCAGTACTTC
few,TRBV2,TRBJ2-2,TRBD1,CASIQGASSTGELFF,TGTGCCAGCATCCAGGGGGCATCGTCGACCGGGGAGCTGTTTTTT
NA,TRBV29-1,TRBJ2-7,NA,CSLMGEGNEQYF,TGCAGCCTAATGGGAGAGGGGAACGAGCAGTACTTC
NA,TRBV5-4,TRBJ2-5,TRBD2,CATQWGLAVQETQYF,TGTGCCACCCAATGGGGACTAGCGGTCCAAGAGACCCAGTACTTC
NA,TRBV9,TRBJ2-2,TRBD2,CASSTREAYTGELFF,TGTGCCAGCAGCACGCGGGAGGCCTACACCGGGGAGCTGTTTTTT
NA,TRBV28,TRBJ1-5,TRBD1,CASSLIWTGRNQPQHF,TGTGCCAGCAGTCTCATTTGGACAGGGCGCAATCAGCCCCAGCATTTT
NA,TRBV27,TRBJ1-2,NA,CASSLGQNYGYTF,TGTGCCAGCAGCCTAGGACAGAACTATGGCTACACCTTC
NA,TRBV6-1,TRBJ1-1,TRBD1,CASRTPGGTEAFF,TGTGCCAGCAGGACTCCAGGGGGCACTGAAGCTTTCTTT